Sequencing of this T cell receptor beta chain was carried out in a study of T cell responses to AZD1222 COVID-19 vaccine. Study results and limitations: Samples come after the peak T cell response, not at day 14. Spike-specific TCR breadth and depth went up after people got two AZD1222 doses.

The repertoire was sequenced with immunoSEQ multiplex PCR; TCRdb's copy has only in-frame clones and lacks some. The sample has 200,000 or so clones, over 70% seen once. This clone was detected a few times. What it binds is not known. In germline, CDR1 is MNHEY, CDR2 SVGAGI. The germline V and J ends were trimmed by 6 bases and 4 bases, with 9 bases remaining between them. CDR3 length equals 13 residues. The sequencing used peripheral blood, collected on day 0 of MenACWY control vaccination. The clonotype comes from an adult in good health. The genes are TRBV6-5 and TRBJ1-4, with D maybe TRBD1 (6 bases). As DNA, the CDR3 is TGTGCCAGCAGGGGACACGGTAATGAAAAACTGTTTTTT. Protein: CASRGHGNEKLFF.